The next 16 T cell receptor beta chains were all read from a single sample in a study of blood T cell repertoires in COVID-19. Profiled with immunoSEQ multiplex PCR; TCRdb holds only in-frame clones, not every one. The sample lists approximately 260,000 clones, roughly 89% occurring once. The sequencing input was peripheral blood. The receptors were gathered from an older woman with COVID-19, enrolled during active disease.

The genes are TRBV2 and TRBJ1-6; D is possibly TRBD1 (5 bases). This CDR3 has 15 residues. Germline-derived CDR1 and CDR2 are SNHLY and FYNNEI. The germline V and J ends were trimmed by 1 base and 7 bases, with 11 bases remaining between them. The CDR3 is CASSEEGSGNSPLHF. The CDR3 nucleotides are TGTGCCAGCAGTGAAGAGGGGTCCGGGAATTCACCCCTCCACTTT.

This rearrangement joins TRBV5-4 to TRBJ2-1, with 14 bases matching TRBD2. Per the germline V gene, CDR1 is SGHNT and CDR2 is YYREEE (reference sequence). V gave up 7 bases and J gave up 9 bases; unmatched junction bases: 9. CDR3 length equals 15 residues. CDR3 DNA sequence: TGTGCCAGCTCATCCCCTGGACTAGCGGGGGGTGAGCAGTTCTTC. It specifies CASSSPGLAGGEQFF.

J is TRBJ1-1 and V is TRBV6-5; no definite D call. The CDR3 has 15 amino acids. From germline, CDR1 is MNHEY and CDR2 SVGAGI. The V gene lost 2 bases and the J gene lost 2 bases, with 12 bases spanning the gap. CDR3 region: CASSYPTGRNTEAFF. CDR3 sequence (DNA): TGTGCCAGCAGTTACCCAACCGGTCGAAACACTGAAGCTTTCTTT.

The chain has TRBV7-9 and TRBJ1-3, with D uncertain. Deletions cut 1 base from V and 4 bases from J, with 14 bases between. The CDR3 has 16 amino acids. Germline V gene lookup returns CDR1 SEHNR and CDR2 FQNEAQ (reference sequence). As DNA, the CDR3 is TGTGCCAGCAGCTTAGATTTCACGAGGGTAGGAAACACCATATATTTT. This translates into CASSLDFTRVGNTIYF.

This rearrangement joins TRBV23-1 to TRBJ1-6; possible D gene TRBD1, 6 bases. TRBV23-1 is identified as an open reading frame with a role that is uncertain. CDR3 length equals 14 residues. V was clipped by 5 bases and J by 9 bases, with 14 bases between them. The CDR3: CASSSTGSGSPLHF. DNA for the CDR3: TGCGCCAGCAGTTCAACAGGGAGTGGTTCACCCCTCCACTTT.

A word on this clone: At one end, the junction sequence differs from germline, possibly due to a read error. V usage is TRBV19 and J usage is TRBJ1-3; D remains unclear. The CDR3 is 15 residues long. In germline, CDR1 is LNHDA, CDR2 SQIVND (reference sequence). CDR3 sequence: CASSIERFSGNTIYF. The CDR3 nucleotides read TGTGCCAGTAGCATAGAGAGGTTCTCTGGAAACACCATATATTTT.

The CDR3 bases are TGTGCCAGCAGTTACTCGGGACAGTACACAGATACGCAGTATTTT. Encoded protein: CASSYSGQYTDTQYF. The chain is built from TRBV6-2 or TRBV6-3 and TRBJ2-3; 7 bases are shared with TRBD1. The V gene end was trimmed by 0 bases and the J gene end by 2 bases; junction bases not matched to a gene: 2. There are 15 residues in the CDR3. From germline, CDR1 is MNHEY and CDR2 SVGEGT.

The chain joins TRBV20-1 to TRBJ1-3; D unclear. The CDR3 contains 15 residues. Germline V gene lookup returns CDR1 DFQATT and CDR2 SNEGSKA (reference sequence). V was pared by 3 bases and J by 4 bases, with 16 bases between. The CDR3, as DNA: TGCAGTGCTAGTCCCCGACACGGCATCGGAAACACCATATATTTT. This sequence encodes CSASPRHGIGNTIYF.

This chain joins TRBV5-8 and TRBJ2-7; maybe TRBD2 (7 bases). Trimming removed 4 bases from V and 4 bases from J, with 15 bases in between. The CDR3 is 14 amino acids. From germline, CDR1 is SGHTS and CDR2 YDEGEE. CDR3 nucleotides: TGTGCCAGCAGCACGGGGGGCTCCGGTTACGAGCAGTACTTC. It yields the protein CASSTGGSGYEQYF.

V and J are TRBV11-2 and TRBJ1-4; D gene unclear. The V gene's germline CDR1 is SGHAT and CDR2 FQNNGV. The CDR3 has 15 amino acids. V lost 4 bases, J lost 4 bases, and 13 bases lay in between. CDR3 nucleotides: TGTGCCAGCAGCTCCTACGGGGTTGGTAATGAAAAACTGTTTTTT. Translating gives CASSSYGVGNEKLFF.

The chain recombines TRBV18 with TRBJ1-1, with a possible D match to TRBD1 (6 bases). CDR1 is KGHSH and CDR2 is LQKENI in the germline V gene. The CDR3 runs to 15 residues. V dropped 1 base and J dropped 2 bases, with 11 bases sitting between them. The CDR3 DNA sequence: TGTGCCAGCTCACCACGACAGGAGACAAACACTGAAGCTTTCTTT. Its translation: CASSPRQETNTEAFF.

This sequence joins TRBV10-3 and TRBJ2-5; TRBD1 matches 7 bases. CDR1 and CDR2 from the germline V gene are ENHRY and SYGVKD. V trimming: 6 bases; J trimming: 3 bases; junction bases outside the gene matches: 4. The CDR3 runs 13 residues. Written as DNA, the CDR3 is TGTGCCATCAGATTCGGGACAGAAGAGACCCAGTACTTC. Protein product: CAIRFGTEETQYF.

The rearrangement links TRBV6-5 to TRBJ1-2; TRBD1 matches 7 bases. Trimming removed 4 bases from V and 9 bases from J; junction bases left unmatched: 11. Per the germline V gene, CDR1 is MNHEY and CDR2 is SVGAGI. The CDR3 is 14 residues long. The CDR3 loop reads CASSSEGAGTRYTF. Written as DNA, the CDR3 is TGTGCCAGCAGTTCCGAGGGGGCTGGTACGCGCTACACCTTC.

This clone was observed a few times. This rearrangement joins TRBV4-3 to TRBJ1-2, with a possible D match to TRBD1 (6 bases). The V and J ends lost 4 bases and 4 bases respectively, with 13 bases between them. CDR1 LGHNA and CDR2 YSLEER come from the germline V gene. The CDR3 consists of 14 residues. CDR3 DNA: TGCGCCAGCAGCCCAGACAGGTTTGGCTATGGCTACACCTTC. Its translation: CASSPDRFGYGYTF.

This chain uses TRBV4-1 with TRBJ1-6; D not certain. There are 16 residues in the CDR3. Trimming cost V 5 bases and J 3 bases, with 14 bases left between them. CDR1 and CDR2 (germline): MGHRA, YSYEKL. This CDR3 is CASSIGSSVYNSPLHF. Written as DNA, the CDR3 is TGCGCCAGCAGCATCGGCAGTAGCGTCTATAATTCACCCCTCCACTTT.

V is TRBV5-8 and J is TRBJ2-7; 7 nucleotides agree with TRBD1. The CDR3 has 15 amino acids. CDR1 and CDR2 (germline): SGHTS, YDEGEE. Unmatched junction bases numbered 3, after V lost 0 bases and J lost 0 bases. The CDR3 DNA reads as TGTGCCAGCAGCTTGGGGGACAGAATCTCCTACGAGCAGTACTTC. Translation gives CASSLGDRISYEQYF.